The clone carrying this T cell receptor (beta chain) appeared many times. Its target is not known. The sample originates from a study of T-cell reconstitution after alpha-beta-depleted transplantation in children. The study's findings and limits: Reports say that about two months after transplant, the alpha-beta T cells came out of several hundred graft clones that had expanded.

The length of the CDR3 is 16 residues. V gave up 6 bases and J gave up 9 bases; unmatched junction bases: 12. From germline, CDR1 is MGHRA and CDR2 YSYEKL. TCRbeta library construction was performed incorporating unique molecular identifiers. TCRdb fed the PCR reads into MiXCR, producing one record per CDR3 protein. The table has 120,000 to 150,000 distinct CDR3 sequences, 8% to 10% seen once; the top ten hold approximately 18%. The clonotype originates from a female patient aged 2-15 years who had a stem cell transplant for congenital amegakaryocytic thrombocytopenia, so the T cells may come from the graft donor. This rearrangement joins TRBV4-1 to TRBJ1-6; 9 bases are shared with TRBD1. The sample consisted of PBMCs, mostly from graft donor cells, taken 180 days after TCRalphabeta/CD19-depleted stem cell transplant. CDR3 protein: CASSLFPGQGVSPLHF. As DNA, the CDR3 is TGCGCCAGCAGTCTTTTTCCGGGACAGGGTGTTTCACCCCTCCACTTT.